This TCR beta chain was observed in a study of blood T cells in healthy people across ages. Overall study findings and caveats: Greater diversity and more naive CD4+ cells were seen in long-lived donors than in aged donors.

The second PCR ran about 6 to 12 cycles with a sample-barcoded 5' primer and J-beta primers. TCRdb passed the 5' RACE reads through MiXCR, listing each CDR3 protein once. The sample holds 850,000 or so distinct CDR3 sequences, 29% seen once. This CDR3 contains 15 residues. Germline loops: CDR1 SNHLY, CDR2 FYNNEI. V trimming: 6 bases; J trimming: 6 bases; junction bases outside the gene matches: 8. As for this clonotype: No antigen is known for it.

J is TRBJ2-2 and V is TRBV2, with 9 bases lining up with TRBD1. Sequenced sample: blood. The TCR sequence derives from a woman aged 80 or older in good health. CDR3 loop: CASRESQGAAGELFF. The CDR3 bases are TGTGCCAGCAGGGAATCACAGGGGGCCGCCGGGGAGCTGTTTTTT.